Below are 26 T cell receptor beta chains sequenced from a single sample in a study of T cell responses to AZD1222 COVID-19 vaccine. Profiling relied on immunoSEQ multiplex PCR, and the TCRdb table lists in-frame clones only, not all of them. The sample comprises approximately 80,000 clones, 91% of which are singletons, and 25% to 30% rests with the top ten. This material consisted of peripheral blood, taken 28 days after the second AZD1222 dose. These receptor sequences come from an adult who received the AZD1222 COVID-19 vaccine.

This sequence joins TRBV5-6 and TRBJ2-6; the match to TRBD1 covers 7 bases. The V and J ends lost 4 bases and 2 bases, in that order; junction bases with no gene match: 9. Looked up from germline, CDR1 is SGHDT and CDR2 is YYEEEE. The length of the CDR3 is 17 residues. CDR3 DNA: TGTGCCAGCAGCGCCCGGACAGGACTCCCTGGGGCCAACGTCCTGACTTTC. Amino acid sequence: CASSARTGLPGANVLTF.

V gene TRBV7-9 combines with J gene TRBJ2-7, with D tentatively TRBD2 (6 bases). From germline, CDR1 is SEHNR and CDR2 FQNEAQ (reference sequence). Trimming left V 0 bases short and J 7 bases short, with 16 bases between. CDR3 length equals 15 residues. This CDR3 reads CASSLARPGVEEQYF. CDR3 in DNA: TGTGCCAGCAGCTTAGCGCGGCCGGGGGTGGAAGAGCAGTACTTC.

The gene calls are TRBV13 and TRBJ1-6; D is uncertain. The CDR3 consists of 16 residues. Looked up from germline, CDR1 is PRHDT and CDR2 is FYEKMQ (reference sequence). Trimming took 3 bases from V and 0 from J, leaving 9 bases between them. The CDR3 DNA is TGTGCCAGCAGCTTCGGGAAAAGCTCCTATAATTCACCCCTCCACTTT. Its translation: CASSFGKSSYNSPLHF.

The chain is built from TRBV2 and TRBJ2-1; 8 nucleotides match TRBD2. The CDR3 runs 15 residues. After removal of 3 bases from V and 9 bases from J, the junction contained 10 bases not matched to a gene. Germline CDR1 reads SNHLY; CDR2 reads FYNNEI. The DNA of the CDR3 is TGTGCCAGCAGTGACGGGAGCGGGAGATCGGGTGAGCAGTTCTTC. It specifies CASSDGSGRSGEQFF.

This chain uses TRBV25-1 with TRBJ1-6, with D unclear. The CDR3 contains 13 residues. Germline CDR1 and CDR2: MGHDK and SYGVNS. V gave up 2 bases and J gave up 13 bases, with 12 bases separating them. CDR3 protein: CASSEMEGRPLHF. CDR3 in DNA: TGTGCCAGCAGTGAAATGGAAGGGAGGCCCCTCCACTTT. Full variable domain (rest looked up from reference TRBV25-1 and TRBJ1-6): EADIYQTPRYLVIGTGKKITLECSQTMGHDKMYWYQQDPGMELHLIHYSYGVNSTEKGDLSSESTVSRIRTEHFPLTLESARPSHTSQYLCASSEMEGRPLHFGNGTRLTVT.

This clone appeared a single time. This sequence joins TRBV7-9 and TRBJ2-3, with TRBD1 identical over 10 bases. V gave up 5 bases and J gave up 1 base; unmatched junction bases: 3. The CDR3 is 15 amino acids. Germline loops: CDR1 SEHNR, CDR2 FQNEAQ (reference sequence). This chain's CDR3 is CASSPTGGGTDTQYF. For the CDR3, the DNA is TGTGCCAGCAGCCCGACAGGGGGCGGCACAGATACGCAGTATTTT.

The genes are TRBV29-1 and TRBJ1-2; no clear D gene. V lost 1 base to trimming and J lost 1 base, with 10 bases between them. This CDR3 is built from 14 residues. The germline V gene has CDR1 SQVTM and CDR2 ANQGSEA. The CDR3 here is CSVEGYRNNYGYTF. The CDR3, as DNA: TGCAGCGTTGAAGGGTATAGGAATAACTATGGCTACACCTTC.

This sequence joins TRBV5-1 and TRBJ1-3; TRBD1 is a possible D gene (5 bases). Germline lookup yields CDR1 SGHRS and CDR2 YFSETQ. V gave up 0 bases and J gave up 4 bases, with 11 bases separating them. The CDR3 consists of 15 residues. For the CDR3, the DNA is TGCGCCAGCAGCTTGGAGGGGTCGGCGGGAAACACCATATATTTT. It specifies CASSLEGSAGNTIYF.

This clone was observed a few times. The chain links TRBV6-5 to TRBJ2-3, with 7 bases that match TRBD2. Per germline, CDR1 MNHEY and CDR2 SVGAGI. The CDR3 totals 15 residues. Trimming removed 6 bases from V and 4 bases from J; junction bases left unmatched: 10. CDR3 nucleotides: TGTGCCAGCAGCTCTTCGGGAGGCGGAGCAGATACGCAGTATTTT. Translated, it gives CASSSSGGGADTQYF.

The chain couples TRBV28 to TRBJ1-6; the D gene is possibly TRBD1 (6 bases). From germline, CDR1 is MDHEN and CDR2 SYDVKM. The V end was cut by 3 bases, the J end by 7 bases, with 16 bases between. This CDR3 has 16 residues. The CDR3 loop reads CASSFSGTGLNSPLHF. In DNA form, the CDR3 reads TGTGCCAGCAGTTTTTCCGGAACAGGGTTAAATTCACCCCTCCACTTT.

This chain joins TRBV5-1 and TRBJ1-4; no clear D. V dropped 3 bases and J dropped 14 bases, with 20 bases sitting between them. Germline V gene lookup returns CDR1 SGHRS and CDR2 YFSETQ. The CDR3 totals 14 residues. The CDR3 nucleotides are TGCGCCAGCAGCTCCGGTGGGAAAATGAAACGGCTGTTTTTT. It specifies CASSSGGKMKRLFF.

This chain uses TRBV6-2 or TRBV6-3 with TRBJ2-1; 8 bases map to TRBD2. The CDR3 spans 15 residues. Germline values: CDR1 MNHEY, CDR2 SVGEGT. The ends lost 5 bases at V and 5 bases at J; junction bases unmatched: 8. Written as DNA, the CDR3 is TGTGCCAGCAGTCCCCGGACTAGCAGCCACAATGAGCAGTTCTTC. This translates into CASSPRTSSHNEQFF.

This clone showed up just a few times. The genes are TRBV18 and TRBJ1-5, with a tentative D call TRBD1 (6 bases). V was clipped by 3 bases and J by 0 bases, with 12 bases between them. Per germline, CDR1 KGHSH and CDR2 LQKENI. This CDR3 is built from 16 residues. This chain's CDR3 is CASSPDRPSSNQPQHF. The CDR3 DNA follows: TGTGCCAGCTCACCGGACAGACCTTCTAGCAATCAGCCCCAGCATTTT.

This sequence joins TRBV28 and TRBJ2-1; D is perhaps TRBD1 (6 bases). This CDR3 contains 15 residues. Germline V gene sequence: CDR1 MDHEN, CDR2 SYDVKM. Trimming shortened V by 3 bases and J by 5 bases, and 14 bases separated the two germline ends. The CDR3 DNA follows: TGTGCCAGCAGTTTTATAGGGGGTAGTAACAATGAGCAGTTCTTC. Protein sequence: CASSFIGGSNNEQFF.

The V gene is TRBV6-4, the J gene TRBJ2-5; TRBD1 matches at 7 bases. Germline V CDR1 and CDR2: MRHNA, SNTAGT. Trimming cost V 3 bases and J 4 bases; bases outside gene matches: 8. CDR3 length: 15 amino acids. The CDR3 DNA follows: TGTGCCAGCAGTGAACAAACAGGGGCGGGAGAGACCCAGTACTTC. Its protein is CASSEQTGAGETQYF.

This clone has a single count. V is TRBV7-2 and J is TRBJ2-3; no firm D call. Trimming stripped 5 bases from V and 2 bases from J, with 5 bases between. Germline V gene sequence: CDR1 SGHTA, CDR2 FQGNSA. This CDR3 has 12 residues. CDR3 sequence: CASSHFTDTQYF. CDR3 in DNA: TGTGCCAGCAGCCATTTCACAGATACGCAGTATTTT.

This chain uses TRBV6-2 or TRBV6-3 with TRBJ2-2, with D maybe TRBD1 (6 bases). This CDR3 contains 18 residues. V was cut by 2 bases and J by 2 bases, with 18 bases left in between. Germline CDR1 is MNHEY and CDR2 is SVGEGT. CDR3 nucleotide sequence: TGTGCCAGCAGTTACCCGGACGGACAGCTGATTAACACCGGGGAGCTGTTTTTT. Protein sequence: CASSYPDGQLINTGELFF.

The chain couples TRBV16 to TRBJ2-3; D not resolved. Trimming left V 6 bases short and J 2 bases short, with 12 bases between. This CDR3 spans 14 amino acids. Germline V lookup: CDR1 KGHSY, CDR2 FQNENV. The CDR3 region is CASRHKTTTDTQYF. CDR3 bases: TGTGCCAGCAGACATAAAACGACCACAGATACGCAGTATTTT.

The chain recombines TRBV14 with TRBJ2-3; 10 nucleotides line up with TRBD2. The CDR3 has 15 residues. Germline V gene data show CDR1 as SGHDN and CDR2 as FVKESK. Germline trimming cut 2 bases from V and 2 bases from J; bases unmatched to any gene: 1. The DNA of the CDR3 is TGTGCCAGCAGCCAACTAGCGGGAGTCACAGATACGCAGTATTTT. Translated, it gives CASSQLAGVTDTQYF. Filled out from reference TRBV14 and TRBJ2-3, the complete variable domain reads EAGVTQFPSHSVIEKGQTVTLRCDPISGHDNLYWYRRVMGKEIKFLLHFVKESKQDESGMPNNRFLAERTGGTYSTLKVQPAELEDSGVYFCASSQLAGVTDTQYFGPGTRLTVL.

The V call is TRBV6-6, the J call TRBJ2-7, with TRBD2 matching 7 bases. Germline V gene data show CDR1 as MNHNY and CDR2 as SVGAGI (reference sequence). V shed 0 bases, J shed 0 bases, and the junction held 2 bases outside the gene matches. The CDR3 loop spans 15 amino acids. The CDR3 DNA follows: TGTGCCAGCAGTTACTCGAGGACTAGCTCCTACGAGCAGTACTTC. This gives the protein CASSYSRTSSYEQYF.

This chain uses TRBV3-1 (or the pseudogene TRBV3-2) with TRBJ1-5, with D unresolved. Trimming left V 1 base short and J 7 bases short, with 8 bases between. The CDR3 has 13 residues. From germline, CDR1 is LGHDT and CDR2 YNNKEL (reference sequence). The CDR3 region has the DNA TGTGCCAGCAGCCAAGTCCGAGGGCAGCCCCAGCATTTT. Protein sequence: CASSQVRGQPQHF.

J is TRBJ1-3 and V is TRBV30; no clear D. This CDR3 contains 13 residues. Trimming left V 4 bases short and J 4 bases short, with 11 bases between. CDR1 and CDR2 from the germline V gene are GTSNPN and SVGIG (reference sequence). The CDR3 sequence: CAWNTLQGNTIYF. DNA for the CDR3: TGTGCCTGGAACACCTTACAGGGAAACACCATATATTTT.

The chain joins TRBV5-1 to TRBJ1-1; D not resolved. Germline V gene data show CDR1 as SGHRS and CDR2 as YFSETQ. The CDR3 consists of 13 residues. Trimming removed 2 bases from V and 3 bases from J, with 8 bases in between. In nucleotides, the CDR3 is TGCGCCAGCAGCTTTGCCAGCCACACTGAAGCTTTCTTT. This sequence encodes CASSFASHTEAFF.

The rearrangement joins TRBV2 to TRBJ2-1; 13 nucleotides line up with TRBD2. The CDR3 is made up of 15 amino acids. The germline V gene encodes CDR1 SNHLY and CDR2 FYNNEI. V was clipped by 5 bases and J by 7 bases; unmatched bases: 5. The CDR3: CASSTSGRAGNEQFF. In DNA form, the CDR3 reads TGTGCCAGCAGTACTAGCGGGAGGGCCGGAAATGAGCAGTTCTTC.

The chain joins TRBV7-2 to TRBJ2-7; no clear D gene. This CDR3 contains 13 residues. Germline CDR1 reads SGHTA; CDR2 reads FQGNSA. Trimming left V 1 base short and J 3 bases short, with 7 bases between. DNA for the CDR3: TGTGCCAGCAGCTTAGAGATGTTCTACGAGCAGTACTTC. It codes for CASSLEMFYEQYF.

The chain combines TRBV9 with TRBJ2-3; 9 bases match TRBD2. J was trimmed by 4 bases and V by 3 bases; bases with no gene match: 9. This CDR3 contains 16 residues. Germline values: CDR1 SGDLS, CDR2 YYNGEE. CDR3 nucleotides: TGTGCCAGCAGCGAATGGGCTAGCGGGATGGCAGATACGCAGTATTTT. It yields the protein CASSEWASGMADTQYF.